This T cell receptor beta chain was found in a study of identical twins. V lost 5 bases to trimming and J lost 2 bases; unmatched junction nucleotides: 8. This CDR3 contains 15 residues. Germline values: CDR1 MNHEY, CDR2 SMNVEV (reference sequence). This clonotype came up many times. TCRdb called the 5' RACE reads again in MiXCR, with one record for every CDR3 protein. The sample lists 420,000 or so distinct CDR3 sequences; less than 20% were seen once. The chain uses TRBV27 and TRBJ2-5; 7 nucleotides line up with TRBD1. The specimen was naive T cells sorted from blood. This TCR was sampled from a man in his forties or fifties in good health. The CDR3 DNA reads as TGTGCCAGCAGTCTGACAGGGCCTATTCAAGAGACCCAGTACTTC. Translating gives CASSLTGPIQETQYF.